One sample yielded the 32 T cell receptor beta chains listed below, sequenced in a study of blood T cell repertoires in COVID-19. Libraries were prepared by immunoSEQ multiplex PCR; TCRdb keeps only in-frame clonotypes and omits some of them. The sample consists of under 350,000 clones, 70% to 90% of them appearing once. Sequenced: PBMCs or T cells enriched from blood (not recorded which). All receptors derive from a middle-aged woman with acute COVID-19.

The gene calls are TRBV19 and TRBJ2-1; TRBD2 aligns across 10 bases. CDR3 length equals 16 residues. The V segment lost 3 bases and the J segment 4 bases; nucleotides outside the gene matches: 6. The germline gives CDR1 LNHDA, CDR2 SQIVND (reference sequence). The CDR3 protein is CASSMLAGVQYNEQFF. DNA of the CDR3: TGTGCCAGTAGTATGCTAGCGGGAGTACAATACAATGAGCAGTTCTTC.

V usage is TRBV19 and J usage is TRBJ1-6; D gene uncertain. The germline V gene encodes CDR1 LNHDA and CDR2 SQIVND (reference sequence). V was pared by 3 bases and J by 5 bases, with 17 bases between. This CDR3 has 17 amino acids. CDR3 residues: CASSMYLVSANNSPLHF. Here the CDR3 DNA reads TGTGCCAGTAGTATGTATTTAGTCTCTGCGAATAATTCACCCCTCCACTTT.

The rearrangement uses TRBV19 and TRBJ1-1, with TRBD1 matching over 8 bases. Looked up from germline, CDR1 is LNHDA and CDR2 is SQIVND (reference sequence). Trimming at V came to 3 bases and at J to 5 bases, leaving 11 bases not matched to a gene. This CDR3 is 16 amino acids long. CDR3 bases: TGTGCCAGTAGTATGACAACAGGACAGGGCAATACTGAAGCTTTCTTT. Its translation: CASSMTTGQGNTEAFF.

The chain is built from TRBV18 and TRBJ1-4; D gene unclear. The CDR3 is 17 amino acids. Trimming left V 3 bases short and J 0 bases short, with 14 bases between. Germline CDR1 KGHSH, CDR2 LQKENI. The chain's CDR3 is CASSPPYRSATNEKLFF. The CDR3 coding sequence is TGTGCCAGCTCACCTCCCTACCGGTCGGCAACTAATGAAAAACTGTTTTTT.

J is TRBJ1-2 and V is TRBV6-2 or TRBV6-3; no firm D call. Germline V CDR1 and CDR2: MNHEY, SVGEGT. Trimming took 4 bases from V and 0 from J, leaving 9 bases between them. The CDR3 has 14 amino acids. The CDR3 here is CASSWSGTNYGYTF. In nucleotides, the CDR3 is TGTGCCAGCAGTTGGTCGGGAACTAACTATGGCTACACCTTC.

This rearrangement joins TRBV18 to TRBJ1-6; 9 nucleotides line up with TRBD1. Germline CDR1 and CDR2: KGHSH and LQKENI. The CDR3 is 14 residues long. The trim removed 6 bases at V and 9 bases at J, leaving 6 bases unmatched. This CDR3 reads CASSPGTGFSPLHF. The DNA of the CDR3 is TGTGCCAGCTCTCCCGGGACAGGGTTTTCACCCCTCCACTTT. Full variable domain (rest looked up from reference TRBV18 and TRBJ1-6): NAGVMQNPRHLVRRRGQEARLRCSPMKGHSHVYWYRQLPEEGLKFMVYLQKENIIDESGMPKERFSAEFPKEGPSILRIQQVVRGDSAAYFCASSPGTGFSPLHFGNGTRLTVT.

The J gene is TRBJ1-1, the V gene TRBV7-2; D may be TRBD1 (5 bases). This CDR3 region has 13 residues. CDR1 and CDR2 (germline): SGHTA, FQGNSA. Between the trimmed V and J ends, which lost 4 bases and 5 bases, there was a span of 11 bases. For the CDR3, the DNA is TGTGCCAGCAGCTCTCGGGGGGGAACTGAAGCTTTCTTT. Translated, it gives CASSSRGGTEAFF.

The chain joins TRBV18 to TRBJ1-5, with D possibly being TRBD1 (6 bases). The CDR3 extends over 18 amino acids. The germline gives CDR1 KGHSH, CDR2 LQKENI. V lost 3 bases, J lost 6 bases, and 24 bases lay in between. In nucleotides, the CDR3 is TGTGCCAGCTCACCGCAGGGTACAGCCACAGGGATGGGTCAGCCCCAGCATTTT. It yields the protein CASSPQGTATGMGQPQHF.

The chain links TRBV10-3 to TRBJ1-2, with 10 positions matching TRBD1. The CDR3 totals 13 residues. Germline V gives CDR1 ENHRY, CDR2 SYGVKD. Trimming removed 4 bases from V and 6 bases from J; junction bases left unmatched: 2. CDR3 protein: CAISGTGGNGYTF. The DNA of the CDR3 is TGTGCCATCAGTGGGACAGGGGGAAATGGCTACACCTTC.

This sequence joins TRBV6-5 and TRBJ2-7; D might be TRBD2 (6 bases). CDR3 length: 15 amino acids. Trimming cost V 4 bases and J 2 bases, with 15 bases left between them. Germline loops: CDR1 MNHEY, CDR2 SVGAGI. CDR3 sequence reads: CASSSTRDFTYEQYF. CDR3 DNA sequence: TGTGCCAGCAGTTCAACCCGGGACTTTACCTACGAGCAGTACTTC.

The chain recombines TRBV12-3 or TRBV12-4 with TRBJ1-1; D is possibly TRBD1 (5 bases). V lost 3 bases and J 0 bases, leaving 5 bases between the germline ends. The length of the CDR3 is 13 residues. DNA for the CDR3: TGTGCCAGCAGTTTCAGGGTGAACACTGAAGCTTTCTTT. This sequence encodes CASSFRVNTEAFF.

V usage is TRBV11-1 and J usage is TRBJ2-1; TRBD1 matches 7 bases. Germline V gene lookup returns CDR1 SGHAT and CDR2 FQDESV (reference sequence). The ends lost 1 base at V and 4 bases at J; junction bases unmatched: 4. The CDR3 has 15 amino acids. This CDR3 is CASSLGQGAYNEQFF. CDR3 nucleotides: TGTGCCAGCAGCTTAGGACAGGGAGCTTACAATGAGCAGTTCTTC.

The chain links TRBV5-8 to TRBJ2-1, with a possible D match to TRBD1 (5 bases). The length of the CDR3 is 15 residues. Germline assignment: CDR1 SGHTS and CDR2 YDEGEE. Trimming pared 0 bases from V and 0 bases from J, leaving 7 bases between. CDR3 nucleotide sequence: TGTGCCAGCAGCTTGGGACAGAGCTCCTACAATGAGCAGTTCTTC. Its protein product is CASSLGQSSYNEQFF.

The sample holds one count of this clone. This rearrangement joins TRBV27 to TRBJ1-5, with a possible D match to TRBD1 (6 bases). The CDR3 length is 16 residues. Germline V gene data show CDR1 as MNHEY and CDR2 as SMNVEV (reference sequence). V gave up 4 bases and J gave up 5 bases, with 18 bases separating them. The CDR3 bases are TGTGCCAGCAGTTCCTTACAGGGAGAATGGTATCAGCCCCAGCATTTT. Protein sequence: CASSSLQGEWYQPQHF.

V and J are TRBV27 and TRBJ2-1, with 11 bases fitting TRBD2. Germline assignment: CDR1 MNHEY and CDR2 SMNVEV (reference sequence). J was trimmed by 0 bases and V by 3 bases; bases with no gene match: 7. CDR3 length: 18 residues. This CDR3 is CASSFTTSGGRSYNEQFF. CDR3 sequence (DNA): TGTGCCAGCAGTTTCACAACTAGCGGGGGCCGCTCCTACAATGAGCAGTTCTTC.

The table lists this clone with a count of one. This sequence joins TRBV6-2 or TRBV6-3 and TRBJ2-5; 7 bases match TRBD2. V trimming: 6 bases; J trimming: 2 bases; junction bases outside the gene matches: 9. The CDR3 is 15 amino acids. Per germline, CDR1 MNHEY and CDR2 SVGEGT. The CDR3 coding sequence is TGTGCCAGCAGCCTCGGACTAGATAATCAAGAGACCCAGTACTTC. It yields the protein CASSLGLDNQETQYF.

The chain employs TRBV3-1 (or the pseudogene TRBV3-2) and TRBJ2-7; no reliable D call. This CDR3 comprises 13 residues. Between the trimmed V and J ends, which lost 3 bases and 3 bases, there was a span of 9 bases. In germline, CDR1 is LGHDT, CDR2 YNNKEL (reference sequence). The CDR3 DNA follows: TGTGCCAGCAGCCATGACGACTTCTACGAGCAGTACTTC. Translation gives CASSHDDFYEQYF.

The chain uses TRBV10-3 and TRBJ1-2; 7 bases match TRBD1. The CDR3 has 13 amino acids. Germline CDR1 and CDR2: ENHRY and SYGVKD. J gave up 2 bases and V 7 bases, and 4 bases lay outside the gene matches. The CDR3 reads CAIKGQDNYGYTF. The DNA of the CDR3 is TGTGCCATCAAAGGACAGGACAACTATGGCTACACCTTC.

The chain carries TRBV29-1 and TRBJ2-1; 8 bases match TRBD1. Trimming removed 6 bases from V and 10 bases from J; junction bases left unmatched: 2. This CDR3 is built from 10 residues. Per germline, CDR1 SQVTM and CDR2 ANQGSEA. The CDR3 is CSVDREEQFF. As DNA, the CDR3 is TGCAGCGTGGACAGGGAGGAGCAGTTCTTC.

This clone was observed once. The chain joins TRBV12-2 to TRBJ1-3. TRBV12-2 is a pseudogene locus. The CDR3 sequence is 17 residues long. The CDR3 nucleotides read TGTGCAAGTCGCGTAGGCTCGGAGCCGAACTCTGGAAACACCATATATTTT. Residues: CASRVGSEPNSGNTIYF.

As to this clone: At the DNA level, this CDR3 is encoded by other sequences in the same sample as well. The V call is TRBV18, the J call TRBJ2-7, with 11 nucleotides matching TRBD1. There are 15 residues in the CDR3. V lost 2 bases and J lost 1; bases outside the gene matches: 1. Germline CDR1 KGHSH, CDR2 LQKENI. The CDR3 region is CASSPGTGGSYEQYF. Written as DNA, the CDR3 is TGTGCCAGCTCACCAGGGACAGGGGGGTCCTACGAGCAGTACTTC.

The chain recombines TRBV9 with TRBJ2-5, with TRBD2 matching 8 bases. This CDR3 is built from 15 residues. V dropped 4 bases and J dropped 2; count of bases not matched to a gene: 7. Germline V gene data show CDR1 as SGDLS and CDR2 as YYNGEE. In DNA, the CDR3 is TGTGCCAGCAGCAAGCTAGCGGGCCAGCAAGAGACCCAGTACTTC. It codes for CASSKLAGQQETQYF.

The sample holds a few counts of this clone. The chain is built from TRBV7-9 and TRBJ1-2, with TRBD1 matching over 7 bases. The CDR3 runs to 15 residues. CDR1 is SEHNR, CDR2 FQNEAQ, per germline (reference sequence). V gave up 5 bases and J gave up 4 bases; unmatched junction bases: 10. The chain's CDR3 is CASSLGQALSYGYTF. The DNA of the CDR3 is TGTGCCAGCAGCCTAGGACAGGCGTTATCCTATGGCTACACCTTC.

The chain has TRBV6-6 and TRBJ1-5; D gene ambiguous. This CDR3 is built from 15 residues. Trimming took off 6 bases at V and 8 bases at J, with 20 bases between the two ends. Per germline, CDR1 MNHNY and CDR2 SVGAGI (reference sequence). The CDR3 nucleotides read TGTGCCAGCAGCCCGGGAGAAAAACCCTTTGAGCCCCAGCATTTT. Protein: CASSPGEKPFEPQHF.

On this clone: A junction end diverges from the germline sequence, so it may reflect a read error. This rearrangement joins TRBV28 to TRBJ1-5; maybe TRBD1 (5 bases). This CDR3 comprises 12 residues. Germline V gene data show CDR1 as MDHEN and CDR2 as SYDVKM. The CDR3 loop is CVSAPGPQPQHF. Written as DNA, the CDR3 is TGTGTCAGCGCCCCAGGGCCTCAGCCCCAGCATTTT.

Details on this clone: Other nucleotide sequences from this sample produce the same CDR3. The CDR3 spells CASSLVENTEAFF. The CDR3 coding sequence is TGTGCCAGCAGCTTAGTAGAGAACACTGAAGCTTTCTTT. The chain uses TRBV7-9 and TRBJ1-1; D not certain. Per germline, CDR1 SEHNR and CDR2 FQNEAQ (reference sequence). This CDR3 comprises 13 residues. The V gene lost 1 base and the J gene lost 1 base, with 4 bases spanning the gap.

This chain joins TRBV2 and TRBJ1-2; 7 bases map to TRBD1. Per the germline V gene, CDR1 is SNHLY and CDR2 is FYNNEI. V lost 6 bases, J lost 8 bases, and 6 bases stayed unmatched. This CDR3 is 12 amino acids long. The CDR3 region is CASSTGVGGYTF. CDR3 bases: TGTGCCAGCAGCACAGGGGTGGGGGGCTACACCTTC.

The chain carries TRBV28 and TRBJ1-1; D might be TRBD1 (5 bases). The CDR3 is 13 amino acids. The germline V gene has CDR1 MDHEN and CDR2 SYDVKM. Trimming shortened V by 6 bases and J by 1 base, and 9 bases separated the two germline ends. The CDR3 DNA sequence: TGTGCCAGCAGCAACGACAGGAACACTGAAGCTTTCTTT. Translated: CASSNDRNTEAFF.

The chain has TRBV18 and TRBJ2-6; D possibly corresponds to TRBD2 (6 bases). CDR3 length: 14 amino acids. V lost 3 bases, J lost 4 bases, and 7 bases lay in between. Per germline, CDR1 KGHSH and CDR2 LQKENI. The CDR3 protein is CASSPAGGANVLTF. Written as DNA, the CDR3 is TGTGCCAGCTCACCGGCGGGGGGGGCCAACGTCCTGACTTTC.

A remark on this clone: Compared with germline, one end of the junction differs, possibly owing to a read error. The rearrangement links TRBV6-4 to TRBJ2-7, with 11 bases lining up with TRBD1. Germline V gives CDR1 MRHNA, CDR2 SNTAGT. The CDR3 sequence is 20 residues long. The CDR3 coding sequence is TGTGCCAGCACCCCCCTCTTTGGGGATTACAGGACAGGGGGCTCCCACGAGCAGTACTTC. This codes for CASTPLFGDYRTGGSHEQYF.

V usage is TRBV7-2 and J usage is TRBJ1-2, with TRBD1 matching over 12 bases. The CDR3 is 14 residues long. Germline V lookup: CDR1 SGHTA, CDR2 FQGNSA. The ends lost 5 bases at V and 8 bases at J; junction bases unmatched: 6. CDR3 sequence reads: CASSLRDRGRGYTF. The CDR3 bases are TGTGCCAGCAGCCTCCGGGACAGGGGGCGCGGCTACACCTTC. Combining the CDR3 with reference TRBV7-2 and TRBJ1-2 gives the whole variable domain GAGVSQSPSNKVTEKGKDVELRCDPISGHTALYWYRQSLGQGLEFLIYFQGNSAPDKSGLPSDRFSAERTGGSVSTLTIQRTQQEDSAVYLCASSLRDRGRGYTFGSGTRLTVV.

The chain employs TRBV5-1 and TRBJ2-7; 10 positions match TRBD2. Losses at the gene ends were 0 bases for V and 3 bases for J; bases not matched to a gene: 6. CDR1 is SGHRS and CDR2 is YFSETQ in the germline V gene. The CDR3 consists of 16 residues. CDR3 amino acids: CASSLGSGGPGYEQYF. CDR3 nucleotides: TGCGCCAGCAGCTTGGGTAGCGGGGGGCCTGGCTACGAGCAGTACTTC.